This T cell receptor (beta chain) was sequenced during a study of post-analysis software for immune sequencing data. Included in the TCR beta cDNA libraries were unique molecular identifiers. TCRdb passed the PCR reads through MiXCR, listing each CDR3 protein once. The table includes hundreds of thousands of distinct CDR3 sequences, 25% to 30% detected once. With respect to this clonotype: Its antigen is undetermined.

Between the trimmed V and J ends, which lost 6 bases and 2 bases, there was a span of 10 bases. This CDR3 is 13 amino acids long. CDR1 is KGHSY and CDR2 is FQNENV in the germline V gene. Study outcomes and limitations: Controls had lower frequencies than patients of about 5 TRBV segments, which included TRBV5-6, TRBV5-1 and TRBV20-1.

The sample was blood. This clonotype originated in a girl aged 5-17 years with multiple sclerosis. V and J are TRBV16 and TRBJ1-2; D is ambiguous. The CDR3 here is CASSVQWNYGYTF. The CDR3 DNA reads as TGTGCCAGCAGTGTACAATGGAACTATGGCTACACCTTC.